The 2 T cell receptor beta chains in this list originate from one sample, sequenced in a study of T cell responses to AZD1222 COVID-19 vaccine. This table comes from immunoSEQ multiplex PCR, and its TCRdb copy is limited to in-frame clones, with some not included. The repertoire holds about 100,000 clones, with approximately 90% as singletons. Material: peripheral blood, obtained on day 0 of AZD1222 vaccination. These receptors were obtained from an adult in good health.

The chain links TRBV10-3 to TRBJ1-2; D is undetermined. This CDR3 contains 14 residues. Germline CDR1 reads ENHRY; CDR2 reads SYGVKD. Trimming removed 3 bases at V and 3 bases at J, with 11 bases between. CDR3 amino acids: CAISDNTRDYGYTF. CDR3 bases: TGTGCCATCAGTGACAACACGCGGGACTATGGCTACACCTTC.

The genes are TRBV2 and TRBJ1-3, with D unclear. CDR1 is SNHLY and CDR2 is FYNNEI in the germline V gene. The CDR3 has 15 residues. V lost 6 bases, J lost 0 bases, and 12 bases lay in between. Here the CDR3 reads CASRAQDFSGNTIYF. The CDR3 DNA reads TGTGCCAGCAGGGCTCAGGATTTCTCTGGAAACACCATATATTTT.